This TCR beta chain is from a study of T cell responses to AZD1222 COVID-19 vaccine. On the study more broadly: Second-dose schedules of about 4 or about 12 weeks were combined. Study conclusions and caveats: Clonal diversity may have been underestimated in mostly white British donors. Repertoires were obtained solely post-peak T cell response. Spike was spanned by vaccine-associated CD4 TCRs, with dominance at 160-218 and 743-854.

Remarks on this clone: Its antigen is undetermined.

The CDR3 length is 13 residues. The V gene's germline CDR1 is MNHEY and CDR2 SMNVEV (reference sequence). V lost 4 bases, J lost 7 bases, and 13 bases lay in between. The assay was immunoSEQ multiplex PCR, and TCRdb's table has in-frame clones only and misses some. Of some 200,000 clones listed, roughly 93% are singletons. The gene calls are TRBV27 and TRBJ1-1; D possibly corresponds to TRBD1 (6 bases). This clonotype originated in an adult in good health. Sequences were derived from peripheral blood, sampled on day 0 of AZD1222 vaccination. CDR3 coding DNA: TGTGCCAGCAGTTCCTCGCAGGGGAATGAAGCTTTCTTT. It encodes CASSSSQGNEAFF.